The 16 T cell receptor beta chains presented below share a single source sample, sequenced in a study of shared clonotypes between healthy human individuals. The assay was immunoSEQ multiplex PCR, and TCRdb's table has in-frame clones only and misses some. The sample has approximately 2.3 million clones, 85% to 95% seen once. The sequenced sample was naive CD4+ T cells from PBMCs. Subset defined: CD45RA+ positively selected. These receptors originate from a man aged 18-30 years in good health. Some clones in this sample may be carry-over from other donors' samples.

V is TRBV11-2 and J is TRBJ2-7; 7 bases map to TRBD2. V gave up 4 bases and J gave up 0 bases; unmatched junction bases: 15. CDR1 is SGHAT, CDR2 FQNNGV, per germline. This CDR3 is built from 18 residues. The CDR3 region is CASSSVPRLADPSYEQYF. In nucleotides, the CDR3 is TGTGCCAGCAGCTCGGTTCCAAGGCTAGCGGACCCCTCCTACGAGCAGTACTTC.

Only one count was recorded for this clone. This rearrangement joins TRBV30 to TRBJ1-2; 7 positions agree with TRBD1. CDR1 and CDR2 from the germline V gene are GTSNPN and SVGIG (reference sequence). The J segment lost 5 bases and the V segment lost 0 bases, leaving 3 bases of the junction unmatched. This CDR3 has 13 residues. CDR3 coding DNA: TGTGCCTGGAGTGTCAGGGACAGATATGGCTACACCTTC. Its protein is CAWSVRDRYGYTF.

The chain joins TRBV18 to TRBJ2-3, with D possibly TRBD2 on 5 matching bases. From germline, CDR1 is KGHSH and CDR2 LQKENI. The CDR3 spans 15 residues. V was clipped by 3 bases and J by 1 base, with 11 bases between them. The CDR3 region is CASSPQAGRTDTQYF. The CDR3 region has the DNA TGTGCCAGCTCACCCCAGGCGGGTCGCACAGATACGCAGTATTTT. Supplemented by reference TRBV18 and TRBJ2-3, the full variable domain reads NAGVMQNPRHLVRRRGQEARLRCSPMKGHSHVYWYRQLPEEGLKFMVYLQKENIIDESGMPKERFSAEFPKEGPSILRIQQVVRGDSAAYFCASSPQAGRTDTQYFGPGTRLTVL.

This rearrangement joins TRBV10-3 to TRBJ2-7; 8 bases match TRBD2. Germline CDR1 ENHRY, CDR2 SYGVKD. The CDR3 has 15 residues. With 0 bases clipped from V and 6 bases from J, the junction kept 7 bases outside the gene matches. CDR3 DNA: TGTGCCATCAGTGAGTCGACCGGGAGGGCCTTCGAGCAGTACTTC. This sequence encodes CAISESTGRAFEQYF.

The gene calls are TRBV7-2 and TRBJ1-3, with D possibly being TRBD1 (6 bases). This CDR3 is built from 14 residues. Per germline, CDR1 SGHTA and CDR2 FQGNSA. Trimming removed 3 bases from V and 5 bases from J, with 11 bases in between. The CDR3, as DNA: TGTGCCAGCAGCTTGGGGACAATCAGAAACACCATATATTTT. Protein sequence: CASSLGTIRNTIYF.

The chain uses TRBV5-4 and TRBJ2-3; D not resolved. CDR1 and CDR2 (germline): SGHNT, YYREEE (reference sequence). The germline V and J ends were trimmed by 0 bases and 4 bases, with 12 bases remaining between them. There are 15 residues in the CDR3. The CDR3: CASSLVGLGADTQYF. CDR3 sequence (DNA): TGTGCCAGCAGCTTGGTAGGGTTAGGCGCAGATACGCAGTATTTT.

The rearrangement links TRBV28 to TRBJ2-7; D gene ambiguous. Between the trimmed V and J ends, which lost 2 bases and 4 bases, there was a span of 12 bases. Germline CDR1 reads MDHEN; CDR2 reads SYDVKM. CDR3 length: 14 residues. Here the CDR3 reads CASSLTPRRYEQYF. CDR3 nucleotide sequence: TGTGCCAGCAGTTTAACCCCCCGGCGGTACGAGCAGTACTTC.

The V gene is TRBV4-2, the J gene TRBJ2-3; 8 bases fit TRBD2. Losses at the gene ends were 3 bases for V and 0 bases for J; bases not matched to a gene: 11. Germline values: CDR1 LGHNA, CDR2 YNFKEQ. This CDR3 region has 18 residues. Here the CDR3 reads CASSQAGALAESTDTQYF. The CDR3 bases are TGTGCCAGCAGCCAGGCCGGGGCACTAGCGGAAAGCACAGATACGCAGTATTTT.

This clone was seen a few times. Other DNA sequences in the sample encode the same CDR3. The CDR3 loop is CASIENTEAFF. The CDR3 DNA reads TGTGCCAGCATCGAGAACACTGAAGCTTTCTTT. The chain combines TRBV28 with TRBJ1-1; D gene unclear. V lost 7 bases and J lost 1, with 4 bases in between. Germline V gene sequence: CDR1 MDHEN, CDR2 SYDVKM. There are 11 residues in the CDR3.

The J gene is TRBJ2-1, the V gene TRBV4-3; D is possibly TRBD1 or TRBD2 (6 bases each). Per the germline V gene, CDR1 is LGHNA and CDR2 is YSLEER. V was trimmed by 3 bases and J by 1 base, leaving 16 bases between them. There are 17 residues in the CDR3. The CDR3 protein is CASSHRRGTLSYNEQFF. CDR3 sequence (DNA): TGCGCCAGCAGCCATCGAAGGGGGACTCTATCCTACAATGAGCAGTTCTTC.

The V call is TRBV27, the J call TRBJ1-1; 8 bases match TRBD1. CDR3 size: 16 residues. Per the germline V gene, CDR1 is MNHEY and CDR2 is SMNVEV (reference sequence). Trimming removed 3 bases from V and 0 bases from J; junction bases left unmatched: 6. The chain's CDR3 is CASSFRGLAVNTEAFF. The DNA for the CDR3 is TGTGCCAGCAGTTTCAGGGGGCTCGCCGTGAACACTGAAGCTTTCTTT.

This clone was counted a single time. The chain uses TRBV14 and TRBJ1-2; maybe TRBD1 (6 bases). V lost 5 bases to trimming and J lost 6 bases, with 16 bases between them. The CDR3 covers 14 residues. From germline, CDR1 is SGHDN and CDR2 FVKESK. CDR3 nucleotide sequence: TGTGCCAGCAGCTACGGAGGGGGTGATGATGGCTACACCTTC. It is translated as CASSYGGGDDGYTF. Using reference TRBV14 and TRBJ1-2 for the parts outside the CDR3, the full variable domain is EAGVTQFPSHSVIEKGQTVTLRCDPISGHDNLYWYRRVMGKEIKFLLHFVKESKQDESGMPNNRFLAERTGGTYSTLKVQPAELEDSGVYFCASSYGGGDDGYTFGSGTRLTVV.

This chain connects TRBV4-1 to TRBJ2-7; D tentatively fits TRBD1 or TRBD2 (5 bases each). With 4 bases removed from V and 1 base from J, the gap between germline ends came to 8 bases. CDR1 and CDR2 from the germline V gene are MGHRA and YSYEKL. This CDR3 spans 13 amino acids. CDR3 in DNA: TGCGCCAGCAGCCGAGGGGAATCCTACGAGCAGTACTTC. Translated, it gives CASSRGESYEQYF.

This rearrangement joins TRBV4-1 to TRBJ1-5; the match to TRBD1 covers 7 bases. V lost 4 bases to trimming and J lost 4 bases; unmatched junction nucleotides: 7. Per the germline V gene, CDR1 is MGHRA and CDR2 is YSYEKL. The CDR3 consists of 15 residues. CDR3 coding DNA: TGCGCCAGCAGCCGTCTGGGACAGCTAAATCAGCCCCAGCATTTT. Translating it yields CASSRLGQLNQPQHF.

To note about this clone: Other DNA sequences in this specimen translate into the identical CDR3. The V and J genes are TRBV12-5 and TRBJ1-3; D not resolved. In germline, CDR1 is LGHNT, CDR2 FRNRAP. V lost 2 bases to trimming and J lost 3 bases, with 5 bases between them. The length of the CDR3 is 13 residues. The CDR3 loop reads CASGLIGGNTIYF. The CDR3 DNA reads as TGTGCTAGTGGTTTGATCGGTGGAAACACCATATATTTT.

The V call is TRBV10-3, the J call TRBJ1-3, with D perhaps matching TRBD1 (6 bases). This CDR3 has 17 residues. V was cut by 8 bases and J by 0 bases, with 20 bases left in between. From germline, CDR1 is ENHRY and CDR2 SYGVKD. CDR3 in amino acids: CAIAAREGGSSGNTIYF. CDR3 sequence (DNA): TGTGCCATCGCAGCCAGGGAGGGGGGTAGCTCTGGAAACACCATATATTTT.